The 16 T cell receptor beta chains below all came from one sample that was sequenced in a study of prognosis after radiotherapy for stage I lung cancer. Using two-round multiplex PCR, the authors amplified TCR beta CDR3 from genomic DNA. Each TRBV and TRBJ gene had its own primer in the first PCR round. One entry per CDR3 protein, called by TCRdb with MiXCR from the multiplex PCR reads. This sample has approximately 13,000 distinct CDR3 sequences, with about half found just once. This specimen consisted of PBMCs, obtained before or after stereotactic body radiation therapy (not recorded which). These receptors were obtained from a donor at least 50 years old with non-small cell lung cancer.

CDR3 region: CASSLLGLAGALSRDTQYF. CDR3 bases: TGTGCCAGCAGCCTCTTAGGACTAGCGGGAGCACTAAGCAGGGATACGCAGTATTTT. V and J are TRBV7-9 and TRBJ2-3, with 13 bases identical to TRBD2. V was pared by 5 bases and J by 6 bases, with 17 bases of the junction left unmatched. The CDR3 extends over 19 amino acids. Germline CDR1 SEHNR, CDR2 FQNEAQ (reference sequence).

With respect to this clonotype: Since a much larger clone is just one base distant, this may be a read error. The DNA for the CDR3 is TGTGCTAGCAGGGACTGGTGCAAGCCCCCTTCCTACGAGCATTACTTC. Translated, it gives CASRDWCKPPSYEHYF. This chain uses TRBV7-7 with TRBJ2-7; D may be TRBD2 (6 bases). CDR1 SSHAT and CDR2 FNYEAQ come from the germline V gene (reference sequence). The CDR3 is 16 amino acids.

The genes are TRBV7-3 and TRBJ1-6, with D unresolved. The CDR3 consists of 17 residues. Trimming took 1 base from V and 8 from J, leaving 18 bases between them. The germline V gene encodes CDR1 SGHTA and CDR2 FQGTGA. The CDR3 DNA reads as TGTGCCAGCAGCTTAAAGAGGCGGATTACTGAAGATTCACCCCTCCACTTT. This gives the protein CASSLKRRITEDSPLHF.

This clonotype came up many times. The chain combines TRBV6-1 with TRBJ1-4; tentatively, D is TRBD1 (5 bases). The V end lost 0 bases, the J end lost 5 bases, and 10 bases lay between the germline ends. The CDR3 extends over 15 amino acids. The V gene's germline CDR1 is MNHNS and CDR2 SASEGT. The DNA for the CDR3 is TGTGCCAGCAGTGAAGCGGGGGGTTCAAATGAAAAACTGTTTTTT. Amino acids: CASSEAGGSNEKLFF.

Regarding this clonotype: A far larger clone lies a single base away; this is likely a read error. The J gene is TRBJ2-1, the V gene TRBV7-9, with 8 bases that match TRBD2. The V gene end was trimmed by 7 bases and the J gene end by 5 bases; junction bases not matched to a gene: 10. In germline, CDR1 is SEHNR, CDR2 FQNEAQ (reference sequence). This CDR3 has 15 residues. The CDR3 is CASIFIGGGHNEQFF. CDR3 bases: TGTGCCAGCATCTTCATCGGGGGGGGCCACAATGAGCAGTTCTTC.

Comments on this clonotype: This likely stems from a read error, as it lies one base from a far larger clone. This chain links TRBV9 with TRBJ2-7; 8 nucleotides agree with TRBD2. The CDR3 consists of 12 residues. Losses at the gene ends were 6 bases for V and 7 bases for J; bases not matched to a gene: 6. The germline CDR1 and CDR2 sequences are SGDLS and YYNGEE. The chain's CDR3 is CASNITGGEQYF. The DNA of the CDR3 is TGTGCCAGCAACATAACGGGGGGGGAGCAGTACTTC.

The chain recombines TRBV30 with TRBJ1-6; D is undetermined. The V gene's germline CDR1 is GTSNPN and CDR2 SVGIG (reference sequence). The CDR3 loop spans 15 amino acids. Trimming cost V 6 bases and J 3 bases, with 15 bases left between them. The CDR3 here is CACDRRGIYNSPLHF. CDR3 DNA: TGTGCCTGCGACCGACGGGGTATCTATAATTCACCCCTCCACTTT.

This clonotype is termed medium-sized (0.01 to 0.1%). This chain links TRBV28 with TRBJ1-2; 8 nucleotides match TRBD1. This CDR3 has 14 amino acids. The V gene's germline CDR1 is MDHEN and CDR2 SYDVKM. V lost 3 bases, J lost 4 bases, and 4 bases stayed unmatched. The CDR3 DNA follows: TGTGCCAGCAGTTTGGGGGGGACAGGCTATGGCTACACCTTC. Translation gives CASSLGGTGYGYTF.

Concerning this clonotype: It differs at one base from a far larger clone, so likely a read error. The CDR3 coding sequence is TGTGCCAGCAGTGAAAGGTCAGGGCTAGCGGGTAACACCGGGGAGCTGTTTTTT. Amino acids: CASSERSGLAGNTGELFF. The gene calls are TRBV6-4 and TRBJ2-2; TRBD2 matches at 8 bases. The CDR3 loop spans 18 amino acids. The germline V gene has CDR1 MRHNA and CDR2 SNTAGT. V lost 3 bases and J lost 2; bases outside the gene matches: 11.

There are many counts of this clonotype. The chain recombines TRBV6-5 with TRBJ2-2; no reliable D call. The CDR3 totals 14 residues. CDR1 and CDR2 from the germline V gene are MNHEY and SVGAGI. The ends were cut back, 4 bases at V and 3 bases at J, with 9 bases in the middle. The CDR3 protein is CASSFRLYTGELFF. The CDR3, as DNA: TGTGCCAGCAGTTTCCGGCTTTACACCGGGGAGCTGTTTTTT.

As to this clonotype: This probably arose from a read error, given a far larger clone one base away. The chain's CDR3 is CASGSGVITDTQYF. CDR3 DNA sequence: TGTGCCAGCGGGAGCGGGGTTATCACAGATACGCAGTATTTT. V and J are TRBV6-4 and TRBJ2-3; TRBD2 matches at 7 bases. The germline CDR1 and CDR2 sequences are MRHNA and SNTAGT. The CDR3 length is 14 residues. With 8 bases clipped from V and 2 bases from J, the junction kept 7 bases outside the gene matches.

The chain's CDR3 is CASSFIGGGSNTGELFF. CDR3 in DNA: TGTGCCAGCAGCTTCATCGGGGGGGGGTCGAACACCGGGGAGCTGTTTTTT. This chain joins TRBV7-2 and TRBJ2-2, with 8 bases that match TRBD2. The CDR3 covers 17 residues. In germline, CDR1 is SGHTA, CDR2 FQGNSA. V shed 3 bases, J shed 0 bases, and the junction held 6 bases outside the gene matches.

This rearrangement joins TRBV5-1 to TRBJ2-2, with TRBD2 matching over 14 bases. V dropped 4 bases and J dropped 5; count of bases not matched to a gene: 7. Germline V CDR1 and CDR2: SGHRS, YFSETQ. This CDR3 spans 17 amino acids. This CDR3 reads CASSLGTSGSGTGELFF. The CDR3 DNA reads TGCGCCAGCAGCCTCGGGACTAGCGGGAGTGGGACCGGGGAGCTGTTTTTT.

By sample share, this clonotype is medium-sized. The V and J genes are TRBV11-1 and TRBJ2-1; possible D gene TRBD1, 8 bases. V was cut by 5 bases and J by 7 bases, with 15 bases left in between. The CDR3 spans 14 residues. Germline assignment: CDR1 SGHAT and CDR2 FQDESV (reference sequence). In DNA form, the CDR3 reads TGTGCCAGCAGCACAGGGGGAGGGGTGAATGAGCAGTTCTTC. As protein: CASSTGGGVNEQFF.

The chain couples TRBV7-6 to TRBJ2-1, with 8 bases aligning to TRBD2. The CDR3 loop spans 15 amino acids. With 3 bases clipped from V and 9 bases from J, the junction kept 10 bases outside the gene matches. Germline CDR1 SGHVS, CDR2 FNYEAQ. The CDR3 region has the DNA TGTGCCAGCAGCTTTTCGGGAGGGCCGATGGGTGAGCAGTTCTTC. This translates into CASSFSGGPMGEQFF.

The V and J genes are TRBV11-2 and TRBJ2-5; 13 bases agree with TRBD2. CDR1 and CDR2 (germline): SGHAT, FQNNGV. This CDR3 contains 18 residues. With V trimmed by 3 bases and J by 3 bases, 10 bases remained unmatched. The CDR3 here is CASSLILPGTSGKETQYF. The CDR3 bases are TGTGCCAGCAGCTTGATTCTCCCCGGGACTAGCGGGAAAGAGACCCAGTACTTC.